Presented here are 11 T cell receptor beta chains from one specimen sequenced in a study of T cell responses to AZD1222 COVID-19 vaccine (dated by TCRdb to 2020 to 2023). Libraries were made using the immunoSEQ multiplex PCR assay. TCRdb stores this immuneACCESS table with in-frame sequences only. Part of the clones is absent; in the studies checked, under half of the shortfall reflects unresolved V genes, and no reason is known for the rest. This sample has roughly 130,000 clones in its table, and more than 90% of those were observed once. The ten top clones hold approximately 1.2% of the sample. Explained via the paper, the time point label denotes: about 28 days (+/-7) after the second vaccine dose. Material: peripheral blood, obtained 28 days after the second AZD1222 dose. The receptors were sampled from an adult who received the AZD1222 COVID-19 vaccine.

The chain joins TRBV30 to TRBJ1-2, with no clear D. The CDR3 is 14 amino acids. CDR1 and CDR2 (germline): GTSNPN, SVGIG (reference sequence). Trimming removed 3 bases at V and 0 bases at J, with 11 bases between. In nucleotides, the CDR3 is TGTGCCTGGAGCCCGGACCTAGCTAACTATGGCTACACCTTC. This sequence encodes CAWSPDLANYGYTF.

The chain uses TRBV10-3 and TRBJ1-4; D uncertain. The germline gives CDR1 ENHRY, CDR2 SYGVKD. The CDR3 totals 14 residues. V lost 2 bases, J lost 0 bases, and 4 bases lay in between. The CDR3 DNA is TGTGCCATCAGTGAGGGGGCAACTAATGAAAAACTGTTTTTT. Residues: CAISEGATNEKLFF.

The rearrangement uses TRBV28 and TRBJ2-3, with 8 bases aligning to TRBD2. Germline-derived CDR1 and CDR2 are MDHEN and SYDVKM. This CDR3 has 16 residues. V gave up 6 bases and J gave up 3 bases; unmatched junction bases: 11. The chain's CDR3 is CASSHRGAGETDTQYF. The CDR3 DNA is TGTGCCAGCAGCCACCGGGGAGCGGGAGAAACAGATACGCAGTATTTT.

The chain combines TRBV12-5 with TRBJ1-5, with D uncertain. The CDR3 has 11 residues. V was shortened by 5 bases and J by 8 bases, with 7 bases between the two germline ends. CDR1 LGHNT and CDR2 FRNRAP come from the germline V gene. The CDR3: CASGPPKPQHF. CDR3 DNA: TGTGCTAGTGGTCCACCCAAGCCCCAGCATTTT.

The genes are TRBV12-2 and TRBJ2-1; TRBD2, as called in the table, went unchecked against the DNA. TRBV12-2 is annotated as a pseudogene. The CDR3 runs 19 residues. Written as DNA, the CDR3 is TGTGCAAGTCGCTCCCTAGGGGGGGGCTCCAGGTACCATCGCAATGAGCAGTTCTTC. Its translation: CASRSLGGGSRYHRNEQFF.

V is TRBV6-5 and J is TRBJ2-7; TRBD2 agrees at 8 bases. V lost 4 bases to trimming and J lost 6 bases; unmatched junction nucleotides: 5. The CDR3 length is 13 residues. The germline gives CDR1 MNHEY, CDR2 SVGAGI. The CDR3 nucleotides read TGTGCCAGCAGTTTGGGCGGGAGGACCGAGCAGTACTTC. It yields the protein CASSLGGRTEQYF.

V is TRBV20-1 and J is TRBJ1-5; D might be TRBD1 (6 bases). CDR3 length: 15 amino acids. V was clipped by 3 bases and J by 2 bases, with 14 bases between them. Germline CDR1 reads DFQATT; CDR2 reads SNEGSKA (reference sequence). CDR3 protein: CSASGGGGRNQPQHF. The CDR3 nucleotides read TGCAGTGCTAGTGGGGGAGGGGGACGCAATCAGCCCCAGCATTTT.

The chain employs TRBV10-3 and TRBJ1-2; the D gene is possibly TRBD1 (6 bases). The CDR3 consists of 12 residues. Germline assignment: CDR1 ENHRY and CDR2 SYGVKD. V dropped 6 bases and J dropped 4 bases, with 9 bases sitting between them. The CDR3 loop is CAISLDSYGYTF. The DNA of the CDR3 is TGTGCCATCAGCTTGGACAGCTATGGCTACACCTTC.

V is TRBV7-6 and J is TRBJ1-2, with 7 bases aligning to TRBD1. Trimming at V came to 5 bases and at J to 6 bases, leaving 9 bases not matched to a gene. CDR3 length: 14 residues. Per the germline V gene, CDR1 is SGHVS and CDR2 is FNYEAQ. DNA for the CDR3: TGTGCCAGCAGCGAAAGACAGGGACGAGATGGCTACACCTTC. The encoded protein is CASSERQGRDGYTF. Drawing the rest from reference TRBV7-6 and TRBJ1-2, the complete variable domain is GAGVSQSPRYKVTKRGQDVALRCDPISGHVSLYWYRQALGQGPEFLTYFNYEAQQDKSGLPNDRFSAERPEGSISTLTIQRTEQRDSAMYRCASSERQGRDGYTFGSGTRLTVV.

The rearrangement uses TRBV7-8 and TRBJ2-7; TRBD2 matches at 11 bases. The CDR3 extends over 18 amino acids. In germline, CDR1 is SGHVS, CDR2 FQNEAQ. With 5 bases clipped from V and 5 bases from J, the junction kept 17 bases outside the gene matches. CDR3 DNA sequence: TGTGCCAGCAGCCCCTACCTAATGCCTAGCGGGGGGTCGAACGAGCAGTACTTC. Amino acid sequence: CASSPYLMPSGGSNEQYF.

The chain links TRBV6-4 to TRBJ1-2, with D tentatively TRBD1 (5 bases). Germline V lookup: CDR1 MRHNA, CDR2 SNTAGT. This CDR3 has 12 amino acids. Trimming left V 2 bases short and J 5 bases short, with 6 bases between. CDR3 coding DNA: TGTGCCAGCAGTGACAGGGGTTATGGCTACACCTTC. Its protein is CASSDRGYGYTF.